This entry concerns a single T cell receptor (beta chain). Its target is not known. CD45RO-negative, CCR7-positively selected cells formed the naive CD8 fraction, excluding terminally differentiated effector memory CD45RA+ cells. CDR1 is SGHAT and CDR2 is FQNNGV in the germline V gene. The CDR3 runs to 17 residues. With 2 bases clipped from V and 2 bases from J, the junction kept 11 bases outside the gene matches. The data originate from a study of shared clonotypes between healthy human individuals. Over several immunoSEQ plates, each subset's genomic DNA was distributed in even portions. Study processing details: With immunoSEQ giving junction-only sequences and no quality scores, filtering differed. Sequenced by immunoSEQ multiplex PCR; TCRdb stores in-frame clones only, minus some. The DNA gave D and trimming, while V, J and clone size come from that table. This sample has under 2,000,000 clones, with roughly 95% found just once.

General study findings and limits: Between a few donors, naive CD4 clonotypes were shared at a level of around 5.1%. Generally, estimated richness proved larger in naive subsets than it did in memory subsets.

The chain has TRBV11-2 and TRBJ2-5, with 7 nucleotides matching TRBD1. The specimen sequenced was naive CD8+ T cells sorted from blood. This TCR came from a man aged 18 to 35 in good health. This CDR3 is CASSLRSVGGPQETQYF. The CDR3 DNA reads as TGTGCCAGCAGCTTACGTAGCGTAGGGGGCCCTCAAGAGACCCAGTACTTC.